The entry below gives a single T cell receptor (beta chain) sequence along with its context. What it binds is not known. Germline CDR1 DFQATT, CDR2 SNEGSKA (reference sequence). V was cut by 6 bases and J by 8 bases, with 20 bases left in between. This CDR3 has 14 residues. The data were obtained in a study of T-cell memory formation after mild COVID-19. Study-level points and caveats: A balance of CD4 and CD8 characterized clones contracting day 15 to 85, whereas later expanders leaned CD4+.

5'RACE with constant-segment primers yielded barcoded, UMI-tagged TCR alpha and TCR beta cDNA libraries. MiXCR, applied by TCRdb to the 5' RACE reads, yields one record per CDR3 protein. The sample contains roughly 300,000 distinct CDR3 sequences, roughly an eighth of which appear only once. The chain carries TRBV20-1 and TRBJ2-1; D perhaps matches TRBD2 (7 bases). The receptor comes from a man in his late teens or twenties who had mild COVID-19 (a few samples of this study predate the infection). Cell type and time point are not known. The sample was PBMCs or a T cell subset sorted from them (not recorded which). Here the CDR3 DNA reads TGCAGTGCCCTATGGGAGGGGGGGCCTTATGAGCAGTTCTTC. Its protein product is CSALWEGGPYEQFF.